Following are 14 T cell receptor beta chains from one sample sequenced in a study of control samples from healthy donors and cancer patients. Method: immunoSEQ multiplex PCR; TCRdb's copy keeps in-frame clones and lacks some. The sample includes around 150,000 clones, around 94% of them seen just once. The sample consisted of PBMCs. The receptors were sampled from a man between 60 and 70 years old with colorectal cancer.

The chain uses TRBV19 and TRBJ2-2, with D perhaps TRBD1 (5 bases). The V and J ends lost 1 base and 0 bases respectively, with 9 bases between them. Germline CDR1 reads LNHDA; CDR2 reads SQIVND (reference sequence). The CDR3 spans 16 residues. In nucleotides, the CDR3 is TGTGCCAGTAGTATAGTAGCAGGGACGAACACCGGGGAGCTGTTTTTT. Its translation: CASSIVAGTNTGELFF.

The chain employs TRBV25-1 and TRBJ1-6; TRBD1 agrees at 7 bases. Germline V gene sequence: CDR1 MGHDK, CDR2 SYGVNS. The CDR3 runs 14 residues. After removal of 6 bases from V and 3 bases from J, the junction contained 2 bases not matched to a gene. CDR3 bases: TGTGCCAGCAGCTGGGACAGCTATAATTCACCCCTCCACTTT. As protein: CASSWDSYNSPLHF.

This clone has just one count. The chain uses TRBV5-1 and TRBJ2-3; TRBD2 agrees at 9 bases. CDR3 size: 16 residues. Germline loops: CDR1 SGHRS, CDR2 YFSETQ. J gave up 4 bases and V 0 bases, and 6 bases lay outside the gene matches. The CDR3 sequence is CASSLAPTSGADTQYF. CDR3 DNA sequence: TGCGCCAGCAGCTTGGCCCCGACTAGCGGTGCAGATACGCAGTATTTT.

The CDR3 is CASSGDGSSYEQYF. The DNA of the CDR3 is TGTGCCAGCAGCGGGGACGGATCCTCCTACGAGCAGTACTTC. The rearrangement uses TRBV6-5 and TRBJ2-7; the D call may be TRBD1 or TRBD2 (5 bases each). Germline values: CDR1 MNHEY, CDR2 SVGAGI. V was pared by 6 bases and J by 0 bases, with 12 bases between. The CDR3 loop spans 14 amino acids.

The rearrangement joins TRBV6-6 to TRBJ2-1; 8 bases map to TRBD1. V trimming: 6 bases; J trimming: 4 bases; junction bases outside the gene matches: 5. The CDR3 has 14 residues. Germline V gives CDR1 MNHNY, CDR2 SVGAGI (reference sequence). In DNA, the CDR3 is TGTGCCAGCAGGACAGGGGAATTATACAATGAGCAGTTCTTC. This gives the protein CASRTGELYNEQFF.

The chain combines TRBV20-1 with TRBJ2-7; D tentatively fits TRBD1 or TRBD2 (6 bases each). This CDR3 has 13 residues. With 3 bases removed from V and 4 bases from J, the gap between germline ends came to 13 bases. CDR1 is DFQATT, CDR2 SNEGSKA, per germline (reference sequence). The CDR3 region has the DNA TGCAGTGCTAGTCGGGGGCCAGGGTACGAGCAGTACTTC. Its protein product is CSASRGPGYEQYF.

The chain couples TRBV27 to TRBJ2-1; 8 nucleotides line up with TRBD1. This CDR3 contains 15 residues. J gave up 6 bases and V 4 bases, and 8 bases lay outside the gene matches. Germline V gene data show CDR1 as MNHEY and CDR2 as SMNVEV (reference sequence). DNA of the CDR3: TGTGCCAGCAGTTCCGGACAGGGCCCTGTCAATGAGCAGTTCTTC. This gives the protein CASSSGQGPVNEQFF.

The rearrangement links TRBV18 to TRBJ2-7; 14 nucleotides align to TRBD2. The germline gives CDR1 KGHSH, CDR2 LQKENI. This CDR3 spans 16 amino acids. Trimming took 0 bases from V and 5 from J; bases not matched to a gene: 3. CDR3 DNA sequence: TGTGCCAGCTCACCACCGGGACTAGCGGGGGTAAACGAGCAGTACTTC. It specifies CASSPPGLAGVNEQYF.

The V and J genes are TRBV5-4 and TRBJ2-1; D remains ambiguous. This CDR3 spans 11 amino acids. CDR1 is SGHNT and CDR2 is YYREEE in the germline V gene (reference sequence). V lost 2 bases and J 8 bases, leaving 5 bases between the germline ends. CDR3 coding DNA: TGTGCCAGCAGCTTTGCTGATGAGCAGTTCTTC. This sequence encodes CASSFADEQFF.

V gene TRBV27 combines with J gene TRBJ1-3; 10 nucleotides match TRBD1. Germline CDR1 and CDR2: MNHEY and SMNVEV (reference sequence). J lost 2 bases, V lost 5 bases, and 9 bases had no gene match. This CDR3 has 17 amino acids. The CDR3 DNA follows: TGTGCCAGCAGTCAGGTCACGACAGGGGGCACTGGAAACACCATATATTTT. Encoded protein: CASSQVTTGGTGNTIYF.

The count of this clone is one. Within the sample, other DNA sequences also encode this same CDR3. The CDR3 DNA is TGCGCCAGCAGCCTAGGACAGGGGGGCACTGAAGCTTTCTTT. Translation: CASSLGQGGTEAFF. The chain carries TRBV4-1 and TRBJ1-1; 10 bases are shared with TRBD1. V lost 4 bases and J lost 4; bases outside the gene matches: 3. Germline-derived CDR1 and CDR2 are MGHRA and YSYEKL. This CDR3 has 14 amino acids.

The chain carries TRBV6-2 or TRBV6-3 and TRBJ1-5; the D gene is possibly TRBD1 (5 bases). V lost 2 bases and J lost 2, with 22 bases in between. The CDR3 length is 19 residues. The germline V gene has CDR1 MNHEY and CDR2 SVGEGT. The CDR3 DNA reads TGTGCCAGCAGTTACACCGGACATTCTATCAGGGACGGCAATCAGCCCCAGCATTTT. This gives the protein CASSYTGHSIRDGNQPQHF.

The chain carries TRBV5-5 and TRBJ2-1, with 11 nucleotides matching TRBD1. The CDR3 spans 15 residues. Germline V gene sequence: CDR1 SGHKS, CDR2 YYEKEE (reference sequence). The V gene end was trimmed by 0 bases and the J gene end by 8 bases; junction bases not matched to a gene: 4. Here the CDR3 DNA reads TGTGCCAGCAGCTTGGCGGACAGGGGGCGATATGAGCAGTTCTTC. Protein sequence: CASSLADRGRYEQFF.

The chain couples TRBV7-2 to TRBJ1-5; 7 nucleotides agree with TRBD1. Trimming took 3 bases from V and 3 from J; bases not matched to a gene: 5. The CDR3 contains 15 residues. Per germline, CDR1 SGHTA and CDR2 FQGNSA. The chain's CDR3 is CASSLGQPNNQPQHF. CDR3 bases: TGTGCCAGCAGCTTGGGACAGCCGAACAATCAGCCCCAGCATTTT.